The clone carrying this TCR beta chain was observed at least ten times. This entry belongs to a study of T cells in Graves' hyperthyroidism and ophthalmopathy. TCR beta CDR3 sequences were amplified from RNA transcripts. First-round RT-PCR with HTBI primers amplified the TCR CDR3 region. TCRdb reanalysed the multiplex PCR reads using MiXCR and keeps one entry per CDR3 protein. The repertoire holds a few hundred thousand distinct CDR3 sequences, with roughly 19% as singletons. Each ophthalmopathy patient scored at least 3 on the Clinical Activity Score and at least 4 on NOSPECS grade, with duration under 3 months. V shed 5 bases and J shed 3 bases, with 17 bases lying between them. CDR1 and CDR2 (germline): SNHLY, FYNNEI. There are 15 residues in the CDR3.

This sequence originates from a man aged 50-60 years with Graves' ophthalmopathy. Sequencing used blood. The chain uses TRBV2 and TRBJ2-7; D is perhaps TRBD2 (5 bases). CDR3 nucleotides: TGTGCCAGCAGTCCCGGAGGTCTAAAAGACTACGAGCAGTACTTC. As protein: CASSPGGLKDYEQYF. Combining the CDR3 with reference TRBV2 and TRBJ2-7 gives the whole variable domain EPEVTQTPSHQVTQMGQEVILRCVPISNHLYFYWYRQILGQKVEFLVSFYNNEISEKSEIFDDQFSVERPDGSNFTLKIRSTKLEDSAMYFCASSPGGLKDYEQYFGPGTRLTVT.